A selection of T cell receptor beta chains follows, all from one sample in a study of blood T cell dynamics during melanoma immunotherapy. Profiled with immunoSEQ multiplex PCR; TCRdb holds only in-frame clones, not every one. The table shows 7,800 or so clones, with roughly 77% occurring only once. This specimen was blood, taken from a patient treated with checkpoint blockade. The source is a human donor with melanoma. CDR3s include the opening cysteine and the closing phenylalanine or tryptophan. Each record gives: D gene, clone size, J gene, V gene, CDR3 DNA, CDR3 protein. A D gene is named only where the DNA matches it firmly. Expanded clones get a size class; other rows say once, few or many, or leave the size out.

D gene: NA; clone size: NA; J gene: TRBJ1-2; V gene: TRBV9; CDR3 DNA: TGTGCCAGCAGCCCGGACGAGGGACGGCTCTATGGCTACACCTTC; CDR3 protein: CASSPDEGRLYGYTF
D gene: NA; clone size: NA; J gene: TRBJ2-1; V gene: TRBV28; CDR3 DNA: TGTGCCAGCAAGGACGGCGCCTACAATGAGCAGTTCTTC; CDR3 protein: CASKDGAYNEQFF
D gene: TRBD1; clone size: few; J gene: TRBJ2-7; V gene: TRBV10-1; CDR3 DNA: TGCGCCAGGTTCTCGGAGACAGGGACCTCCCAGCAGTACTTC; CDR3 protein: CARFSETGTSQQYF
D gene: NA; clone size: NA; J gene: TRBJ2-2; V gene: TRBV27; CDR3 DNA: TGTGCCAGCAGTTTTCGAGGGCGAGACACCGGGGAGCTGTTTTTT; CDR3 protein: CASSFRGRDTGELFF
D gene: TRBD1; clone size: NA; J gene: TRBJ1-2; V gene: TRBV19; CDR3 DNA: TGTGCCAGTACGGGACAGGGGTATGGCTACACCTTC; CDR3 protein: CASTGQGYGYTF
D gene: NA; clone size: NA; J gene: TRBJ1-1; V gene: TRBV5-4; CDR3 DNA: TGTGCCAGCAGCCTCTTGGGGGAGGGTAACACTGAAGCTTTCTTT; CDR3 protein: CASSLLGEGNTEAFF
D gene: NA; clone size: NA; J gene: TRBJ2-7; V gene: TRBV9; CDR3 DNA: TGTGCCAGCAGCGGACCTCCCGGGCGATCCTACGAGCAGTACTTC; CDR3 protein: CASSGPPGRSYEQYF
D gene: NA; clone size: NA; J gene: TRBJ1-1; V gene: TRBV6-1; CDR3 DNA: TGTGCCAGCAGTGCTTTTCTACGGAACACTGAAGCTTTCTTT; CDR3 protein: CASSAFLRNTEAFF
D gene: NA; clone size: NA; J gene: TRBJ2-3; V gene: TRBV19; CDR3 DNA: TGTGCCAGTAGTATCAGCGGAGGAGATACGCAGTATTTT; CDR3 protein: CASSISGGDTQYF
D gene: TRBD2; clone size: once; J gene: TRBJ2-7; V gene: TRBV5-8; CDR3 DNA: TGTGCCAGTAGCTTGGGGGTGACTAGCGGTAACGAGCAGTACTTC; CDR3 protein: CASSLGVTSGNEQYF
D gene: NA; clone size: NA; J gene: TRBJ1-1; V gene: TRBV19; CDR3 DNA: TGTGCCAGTAGTAGAGTCCAGTACACTGAAGCTTTCTTT; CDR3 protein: CASSRVQYTEAFF
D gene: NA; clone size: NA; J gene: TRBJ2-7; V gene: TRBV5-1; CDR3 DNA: TGCGCCAGCAGCTTCGGGACTCTACGATCCTACGAGCAGTACTTC; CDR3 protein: CASSFGTLRSYEQYF
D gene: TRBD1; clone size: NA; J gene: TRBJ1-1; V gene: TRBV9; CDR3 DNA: TGTGCCAGCAGCTCCCTTGGGACAGAGAACACTGAAGCTTTCTTT; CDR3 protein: CASSSLGTENTEAFF
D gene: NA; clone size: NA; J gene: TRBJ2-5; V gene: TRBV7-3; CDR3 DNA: TGTGCCAGCAGCTTAAGGAGCGCGGAGACCCAGTACTTC; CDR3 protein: CASSLRSAETQYF
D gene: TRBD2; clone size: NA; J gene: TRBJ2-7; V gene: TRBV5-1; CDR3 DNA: TGCGCCAGCAGCTTGGGTCGGAAAACTAGCGGGTCCTACGAGCAGTACTTC; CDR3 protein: CASSLGRKTSGSYEQYF
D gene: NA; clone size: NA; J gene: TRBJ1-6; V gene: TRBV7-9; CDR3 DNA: TGTGCCAGCAGCTTAGCCCCCCGGCCGTTGGATTCACCCCTCCACTTT; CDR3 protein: CASSLAPRPLDSPLHF
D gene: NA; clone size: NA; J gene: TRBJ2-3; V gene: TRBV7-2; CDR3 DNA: TGTGCCAGCAGCTCCCTATACACAGATACGCAGTATTTT; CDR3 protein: CASSSLYTDTQYF
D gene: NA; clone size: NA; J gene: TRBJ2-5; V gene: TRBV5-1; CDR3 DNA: TGCGCCAGCAGCCCACAGGTTCAAGAGACCCAGTACTTC; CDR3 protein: CASSPQVQETQYF
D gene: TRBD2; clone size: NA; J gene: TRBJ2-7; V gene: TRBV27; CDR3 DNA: TGTGCCAGCAGCGTCGCGGGGGCCTACGAGCAGTACTTC; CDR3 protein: CASSVAGAYEQYF
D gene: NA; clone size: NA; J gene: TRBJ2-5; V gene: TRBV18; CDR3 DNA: TGTGCCAGTTCCCTCCAAAAAGAGACCCAGTACTTC; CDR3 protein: CASSLQKETQYF
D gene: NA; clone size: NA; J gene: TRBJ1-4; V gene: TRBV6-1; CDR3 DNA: TGTGCCAGCAGCACCCGAAGGACAGTGAGTGAAAAACTGTTTTTT; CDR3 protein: CASSTRRTVSEKLFF
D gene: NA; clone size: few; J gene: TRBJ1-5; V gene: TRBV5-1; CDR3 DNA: TGCGCCAGCAGCTTGATGGGGGACGCAAATCAGCCCCAGCATTTT; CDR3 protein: CASSLMGDANQPQHF
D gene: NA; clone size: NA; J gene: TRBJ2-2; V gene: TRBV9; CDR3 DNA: TGTGCCAGCAGCGAACTAGTTTACACCGGGGAGCTGTTTTTT; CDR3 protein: CASSELVYTGELFF
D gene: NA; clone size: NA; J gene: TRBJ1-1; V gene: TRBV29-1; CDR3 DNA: TGCAGCGTTGGCGGTGATCTAAGGCGGACTGAAGCTTTCTTT; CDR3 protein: CSVGGDLRRTEAFF
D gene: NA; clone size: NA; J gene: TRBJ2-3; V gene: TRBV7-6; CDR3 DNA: TGTGCCAGCAGCTTAGATATAGGGGCGGGCACAGATACGCAGTATTTT; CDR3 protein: CASSLDIGAGTDTQYF
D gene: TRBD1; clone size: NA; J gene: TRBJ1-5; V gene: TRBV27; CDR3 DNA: TGTGCCAGTCAGCCGGGACAGGGACATCAGCCCCAGCATTTT; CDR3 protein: CASQPGQGHQPQHF
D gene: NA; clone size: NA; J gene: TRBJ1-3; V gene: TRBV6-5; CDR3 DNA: TGTGCCAGCAGACTGACCGGAGGCTCTGGAAACACCATATATTTT; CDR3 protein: CASRLTGGSGNTIYF
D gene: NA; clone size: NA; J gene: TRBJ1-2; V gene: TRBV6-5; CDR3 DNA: TGTGCCAGCAGTGAAGCCGCACTTCGCGGCTACACCTTC; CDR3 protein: CASSEAALRGYTF
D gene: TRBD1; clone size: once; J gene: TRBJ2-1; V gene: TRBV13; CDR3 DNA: TGTGCCAGCAGCTTAATTCCGGACAGGGACCATGAGCAGTTCTTC; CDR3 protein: CASSLIPDRDHEQFF
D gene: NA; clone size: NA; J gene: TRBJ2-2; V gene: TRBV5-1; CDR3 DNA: TGCGCCAGCAGCTGGGGGAGCACCGGGGAGCTGTTTTTT; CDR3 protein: CASSWGSTGELFF
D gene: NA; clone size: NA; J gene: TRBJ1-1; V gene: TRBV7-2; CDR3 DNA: TGTGCCAGCAGCTTTAGCCGGGGGAACACTGAAGCTTTCTTT; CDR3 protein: CASSFSRGNTEAFF
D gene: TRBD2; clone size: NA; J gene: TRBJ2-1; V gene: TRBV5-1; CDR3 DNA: TGCGCCAGCAGCCCTTCCCCTAGCGGGGGATACAATGAGCAGTTCTTC; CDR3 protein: CASSPSPSGGYNEQFF
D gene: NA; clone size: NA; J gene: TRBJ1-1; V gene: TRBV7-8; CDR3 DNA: TGTGCCAGCAGCCATGTCCGAGATGAAGCTTTCTTT; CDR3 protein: CASSHVRDEAFF
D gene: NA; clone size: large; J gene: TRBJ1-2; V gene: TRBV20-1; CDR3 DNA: TGCAGTGCTTTCGGCCTCTATGGCTACACCTTC; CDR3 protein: CSAFGLYGYTF
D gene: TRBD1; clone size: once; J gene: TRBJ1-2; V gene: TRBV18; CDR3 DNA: TGTGCCAGCTCACTCCGGTCCGGACAGGGGGCTGGCTATGGCTACACCTTC; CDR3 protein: CASSLRSGQGAGYGYTF
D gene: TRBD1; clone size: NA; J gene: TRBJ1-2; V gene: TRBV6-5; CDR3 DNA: TGTGCCAGCAGTTCGGGACAGGGGATAACGAACTATGGCTACACCTTC; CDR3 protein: CASSSGQGITNYGYTF
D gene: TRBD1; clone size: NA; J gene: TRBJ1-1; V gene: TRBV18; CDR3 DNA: TGTGCCAGCTCTCAAACCGGGACAGGGGGCGCGTATACTGAAGCTTTCTTT; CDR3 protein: CASSQTGTGGAYTEAFF
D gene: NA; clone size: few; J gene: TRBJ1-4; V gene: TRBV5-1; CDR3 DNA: TGCGCCAGCAGCCCAACAGGGACGCCCTATGAAAAACTGTTTTTT; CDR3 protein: CASSPTGTPYEKLFF
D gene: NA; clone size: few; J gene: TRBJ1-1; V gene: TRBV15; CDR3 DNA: TGTGCCACCAGCAGAGGAGGGGTCTCTGAAGCTTTCTTT; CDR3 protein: CATSRGGVSEAFF
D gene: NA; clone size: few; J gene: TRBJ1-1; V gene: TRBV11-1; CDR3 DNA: TGTGCCAGCAGCCGAACTCTAATTAACCTGGGGACTGAAGCTTTCTTT; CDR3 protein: CASSRTLINLGTEAFF
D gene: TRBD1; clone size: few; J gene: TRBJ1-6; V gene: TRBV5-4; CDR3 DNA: TGTGCCAGCAGCCAAGGACAGGCAACACCCCTCCACTTT; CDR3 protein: CASSQGQATPLHF
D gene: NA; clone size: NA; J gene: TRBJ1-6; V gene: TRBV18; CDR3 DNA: TGTGCCAGCTCACCAAGAGGACAGAAGAATTCACCCCTCCACTTT; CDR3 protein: CASSPRGQKNSPLHF
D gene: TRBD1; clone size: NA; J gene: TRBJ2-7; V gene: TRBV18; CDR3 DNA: TGTGCCAGCTCACCCCAGGGACAGTCCTACGAGCAGTACTTC; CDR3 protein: CASSPQGQSYEQYF